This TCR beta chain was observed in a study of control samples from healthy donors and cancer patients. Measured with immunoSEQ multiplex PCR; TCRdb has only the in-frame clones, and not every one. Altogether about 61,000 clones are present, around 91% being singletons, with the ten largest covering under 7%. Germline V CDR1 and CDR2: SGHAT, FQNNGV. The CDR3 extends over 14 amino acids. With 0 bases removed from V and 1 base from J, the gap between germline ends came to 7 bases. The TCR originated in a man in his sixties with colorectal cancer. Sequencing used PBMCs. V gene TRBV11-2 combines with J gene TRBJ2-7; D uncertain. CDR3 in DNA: TGTGCCAGCAGCTTAGAGGTCGGGTCCTACGAGCAGTACTTC. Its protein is CASSLEVGSYEQYF.